These T cell receptor beta chains were read from a single sample in a study of blood T cell repertoires in COVID-19. TCRdb's copy holds only in-frame clones and misses some; the assay was immunoSEQ multiplex PCR. The sample consists of fewer than 200,000 clones, 65% to 85% of them appearing once. Sequences were obtained from PBMCs or T cells enriched from blood (not recorded which). The receptors originated from a woman between 50 and 59 years old in a cohort exposed to, infected with or recovered from COVID-19 (not recorded which). Each CDR3 is given with its conserved first and last residue. Each record gives: clone size, V gene, D gene, J gene, CDR3 DNA, CDR3 protein. The D gene is left open where the match is weak. The size of a clone is reported for some rows only, either as once, few or many, or as a class for expanded clones.

size: -
V: TRBV29-1
D: -
J: TRBJ1-1
DNA: TGCAGCGTTGACAGGACGAGCGGGATTGAAGCTTTCTTT
CDR3: CSVDRTSGIEAFF

size: -
V: TRBV7-2
D: TRBD1
J: TRBJ2-7
DNA: TGTGCCAGCAGCTCTGGGACAGGGGCAGGGTACGAGCAGTACTTC
CDR3: CASSSGTGAGYEQYF

size: -
V: TRBV5-6
D: TRBD2
J: TRBJ2-5
DNA: TGTGCCACTACCCGGGCTAGCGGGATTGCTGAGACCCAGTACTTC
CDR3: CATTRASGIAETQYF

size: once
V: TRBV24-1
D: -
J: TRBJ2-2
DNA: TGTGCCACCAGTGATTTGACCGGGGCGAACACCGGGGAGCTGTTTTTT
CDR3: CATSDLTGANTGELFF

size: -
V: TRBV19
D: -
J: TRBJ2-3
DNA: TGTGCCAGTTTCCTGCCCCTAGGTCCTCGCACAGATACGCAGTATTTT
CDR3: CASFLPLGPRTDTQYF

size: -
V: TRBV6-2/TRBV6-3
D: TRBD1
J: TRBJ1-2
DNA: TGTGCCAGCAGTGTGCCGGGACAGTCTAACTATGGCTACACCTTC
CDR3: CASSVPGQSNYGYTF

size: -
V: TRBV9
D: -
J: TRBJ2-3
DNA: TGTGCCAGCAGCGACCCCGGGACAAAGGAACGCACAGATACGCAGTATTTT
CDR3: CASSDPGTKERTDTQYF

size: -
V: TRBV19
D: -
J: TRBJ2-7
DNA: TGTGCCAGTAGTGCCGGACTGAAGGACTACGAGCAGTACTTC
CDR3: CASSAGLKDYEQYF

size: once
V: TRBV5-5
D: TRBD1
J: TRBJ2-7
DNA: TGTGCCAGCAGCTTGGGAGGGACAGGGATCTACGAGCAGTACTTC
CDR3: CASSLGGTGIYEQYF

size: -
V: TRBV5-1
D: -
J: TRBJ2-7
DNA: TGCGCCAGCAGCGCGGGACAGAGTCTCTACGAGCAGTACTTC
CDR3: CASSAGQSLYEQYF

size: -
V: TRBV5-5
D: TRBD1
J: TRBJ2-1
DNA: TGTGCCAGCAGCTTGATTGGGAGACAGGGGAACAATGAGCAGTTCTTC
CDR3: CASSLIGRQGNNEQFF

size: -
V: TRBV3-1/TRBV3-2
D: -
J: TRBJ1-5
DNA: TGTGCCAGCAGCCTAGGGACAAGCAATCAGCCCCAGCATTTT
CDR3: CASSLGTSNQPQHF

size: -
V: TRBV28
D: -
J: TRBJ1-1
DNA: TGTGCCAGCAGTTTATCAGGGCGCACTGAAGCTTTCTTT
CDR3: CASSLSGRTEAFF

size: -
V: TRBV5-1
D: TRBD1
J: TRBJ2-3
DNA: TGCGCCAGCAGCCAGGTCGGGACAGCCCCAGATACGCAGTATTTT
CDR3: CASSQVGTAPDTQYF

size: -
V: TRBV5-6
D: -
J: TRBJ2-5
DNA: TGTGCCAGCAGCTTTACTAACCAAGAGACCCAGTACTTC
CDR3: CASSFTNQETQYF

size: once
V: TRBV4-3
D: -
J: TRBJ1-6
DNA: TGCGCCAGCAGCCAACGACTCGGGTCTAATTCACCCCTCCACTTT
CDR3: CASSQRLGSNSPLHF

size: -
V: TRBV19
D: TRBD1
J: TRBJ1-5
DNA: TGTGCCACACAACTCGGACAGGGTGTTGGGCAGCCCCAGCATTTT
CDR3: CATQLGQGVGQPQHF

size: -
V: TRBV9
D: -
J: TRBJ2-3
DNA: TGTGCCAGCAGCGTGGAGCTTGCGGAAACAGATACGCAGTATTTT
CDR3: CASSVELAETDTQYF